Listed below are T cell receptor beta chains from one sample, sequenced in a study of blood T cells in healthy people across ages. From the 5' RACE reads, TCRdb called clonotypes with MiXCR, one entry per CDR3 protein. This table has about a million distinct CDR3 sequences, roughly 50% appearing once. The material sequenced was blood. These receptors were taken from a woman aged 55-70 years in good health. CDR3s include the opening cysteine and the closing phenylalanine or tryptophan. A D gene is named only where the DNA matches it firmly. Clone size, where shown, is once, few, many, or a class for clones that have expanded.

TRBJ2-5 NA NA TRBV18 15 CASSPRLGAYNEQYF TGTGCCAGCTCACCCCGGCTTGGAGCCTACAATGAGCAGTACTTC
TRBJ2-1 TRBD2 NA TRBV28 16 CASSLAGLRLSDEQFF TGTGCCAGCAGTCTAGCGGGCCTTCGCCTTTCCGATGAGCAGTTCTTC
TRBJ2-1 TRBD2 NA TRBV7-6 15 CASSLGLDHYNEQFF TGTGCCAGCAGCTTGGGACTAGACCACTACAATGAGCAGTTCTTC
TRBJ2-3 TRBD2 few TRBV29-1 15 CSVEHQRGPTDTQYF TGCAGCGTTGAACATCAGCGGGGCCCCACAGATACGCAGTATTTT
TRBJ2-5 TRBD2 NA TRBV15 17 CATSRWEGGGIQETQYF TGTGCCACCAGCAGATGGGAGGGTGGTGGGATCCAAGAGACCCAGTACTTC
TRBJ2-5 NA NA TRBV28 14 CASEKGYVQETQYF TGTGCCAGTGAAAAAGGGTACGTCCAAGAGACCCAGTACTTC
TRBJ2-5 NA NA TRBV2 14 CASKRDQGPETQYF TGTGCCAGCAAGAGGGATCAGGGCCCGGAGACCCAGTACTTC
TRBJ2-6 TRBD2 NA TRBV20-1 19 CSARDDRLIAGDGANVLTF TGCAGTGCTAGAGATGATCGGTTGATAGCGGGAGATGGGGCCAACGTCCTGACTTTC
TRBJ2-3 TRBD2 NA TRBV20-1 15 CSARTVAGPVATQYF TGCAGTGCTAGAACGGTAGCGGGACCCGTAGCTACGCAGTATTTT
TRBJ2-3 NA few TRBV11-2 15 CASSPSLRSTDTQYF TGTGCCAGCAGCCCCAGTCTGCGATCCACAGATACGCAGTATTTT
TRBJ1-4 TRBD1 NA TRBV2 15 CASSAQGALDEKLFF TGTGCCAGCAGTGCCCAGGGGGCTCTCGATGAAAAACTGTTTTTT
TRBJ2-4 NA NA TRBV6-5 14 CASIARSGGNIQYF TGTGCCAGTATCGCCCGGTCGGGCGGGAACATTCAGTACTTC
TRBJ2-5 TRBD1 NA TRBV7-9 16 CASSPAVGTGEEAQYF TGTGCCAGCAGCCCGGCGGTCGGGACAGGGGAAGAGGCCCAGTACTTC
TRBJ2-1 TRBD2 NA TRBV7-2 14 CASMSGTFYNEQFF TGTGCCAGCATGAGCGGGACCTTCTACAATGAGCAGTTCTTC
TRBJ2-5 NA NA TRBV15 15 CATSRDLQRQETQYF TGTGCCACCAGCAGAGATCTGCAGAGACAAGAGACCCAGTACTTC
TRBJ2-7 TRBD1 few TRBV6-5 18 CASSYGAFQGARSYEQYF TGTGCCAGCAGTTACGGGGCGTTTCAGGGGGCAAGAAGTTACGAGCAGTACTTC
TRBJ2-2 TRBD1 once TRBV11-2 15 CASSLSGQHTGELFF TGTGCCAGCAGCTTATCGGGACAGCACACCGGGGAGCTGTTTTTT
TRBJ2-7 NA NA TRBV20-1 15 CSARDLSGFAYEQYF TGCAGTGCTAGAGATCTTAGCGGATTTGCCTACGAGCAGTACTTC
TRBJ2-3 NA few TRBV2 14 CASKPSTSQDTQYF TGTGCCAGCAAGCCTAGCACGTCCCAAGATACGCAGTATTTT
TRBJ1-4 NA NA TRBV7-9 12 CASSALREKLFF TGTGCCAGCAGCGCTTTACGTGAAAAACTGTTTTTT
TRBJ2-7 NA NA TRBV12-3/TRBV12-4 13 CTSSLSRKYEQYF TGTACCAGCAGTTTGAGCAGAAAGTACGAGCAGTACTTC
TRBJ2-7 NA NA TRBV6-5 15 CASSYLGLSLYEQYF TGTGCCAGCAGTTATTTGGGTTTGTCCCTCTACGAGCAGTACTTC
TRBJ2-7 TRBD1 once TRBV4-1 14 CASSRDRGSNEQYF TGCGCCAGCAGCCGAGACAGGGGTTCAAACGAGCAGTACTTC
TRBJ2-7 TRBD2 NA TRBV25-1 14 CASEIAGGPNEQYF TGTGCCAGCGAAATAGCGGGAGGGCCCAATGAGCAGTACTTC
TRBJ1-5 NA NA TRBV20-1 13 CSASMAVNQPQHF TGCAGTGCTAGTATGGCAGTCAATCAGCCCCAGCATTTT
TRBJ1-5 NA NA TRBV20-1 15 CSARGGGFDNQPQHF TGCAGTGCTAGAGGAGGCGGGTTTGACAATCAGCCCCAGCATTTT
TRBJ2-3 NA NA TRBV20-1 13 CSASGIRRDTQYF TGCAGTGCTAGCGGCATCCGAAGGGATACGCAGTATTTT
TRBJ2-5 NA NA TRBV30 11 CAFTETETQYF TGTGCGTTTACTGAAACAGAGACCCAGTACTTC
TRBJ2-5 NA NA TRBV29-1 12 CSVVVVGETQYF TGCAGCGTTGTTGTAGTGGGAGAGACCCAGTACTTC
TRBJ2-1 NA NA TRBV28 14 CASSVGLRESEQFF TGTGCCAGCAGTGTCGGACTACGGGAGAGTGAGCAGTTCTTC
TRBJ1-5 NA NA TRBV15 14 CATSSRTDPLPQHF TGTGCCACCAGCAGTAGGACGGACCCTTTGCCCCAGCATTTT
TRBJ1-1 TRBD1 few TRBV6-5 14 CASSYGQGATEAFF TGTGCCAGCAGTTATGGACAGGGGGCCACTGAAGCTTTCTTT
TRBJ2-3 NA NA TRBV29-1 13 CSVGPRHTDTQYF TGCAGCGTTGGTCCTAGGCACACAGATACGCAGTATTTT
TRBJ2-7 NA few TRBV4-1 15 CASSQVGLPSYEQYF TGCGCCAGCAGCCAAGTCGGTTTGCCCTCCTACGAGCAGTACTTC
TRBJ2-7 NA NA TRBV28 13 CASCGGSLNEQYF TGTGCCAGCTGTGGTGGGAGTCTCAATGAGCAGTACTTC
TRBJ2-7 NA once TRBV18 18 CASSPRYGADRRYNEQYF TGTGCCAGCTCACCAAGGTATGGAGCCGACAGGAGGTACAACGAGCAGTACTTC